The source of this T cell receptor beta chain is a study of shared clonotypes between healthy human individuals. The method was immunoSEQ multiplex PCR; TCRdb's version includes in-frame clones alone and lacks a portion of them. The data show approximately 440,000 clones, 60% to 80% seen once. The TCR originated in a woman in her thirties or forties in good health. Some clones in this sample may be carry-over from other donors' samples. The sample consisted of PBMCs.

Written as DNA, the CDR3 is TGTGCCAGCAGCCCTCACAGCAGCGGGAGGGTCCTCACAGATACGCAGTATTTT. It codes for CASSPHSSGRVLTDTQYF. The chain carries TRBV9 and TRBJ2-3; 10 nucleotides match TRBD2. The CDR3 is made up of 18 amino acids. V lost 4 bases, J lost 2 bases, and 13 bases stayed unmatched. CDR1 and CDR2 from the germline V gene are SGDLS and YYNGEE.